Listed below are T cell receptor beta chains from one sample, sequenced in a study of yellow fever vaccine responses in identical twins. Each CDR3 protein gets one entry after TCRdb re-called the RT-PCR reads with MiXCR. The sample contains about 790 distinct CDR3 sequences, about 76% of which appear only once. The source material was T cells from blood (PBMCs), unsorted or a sorted subset (not recorded which), sampled before or after yellow fever vaccination (not recorded which). The receptors derive from a female donor who received the yellow fever vaccine. The CDR3 runs from the conserved cysteine through the conserved F or W. A D gene is named only where the DNA matches it firmly. Only some rows state a clone size, as once, few, many or a class for expanded clones.

clone size,D gene,V gene,J gene,CDR3 protein,CDR3 DNA
-,-,TRBV11-1,TRBJ2-3,CASSPSPLGTQYF,TGTGCCAGCAGCCCAAGCCCGTTGGGGACGCAGTATTTT
-,-,TRBV15,TRBJ1-4,CATSRESGRGNEKLFF,TGTGCCACCAGCAGAGAGTCGGGCAGGGGAAATGAAAAACTGTTTTTT
-,-,TRBV7-9,TRBJ1-1,CASSYLQGTEAFF,TGTGCCAGCAGTTATCTCCAGGGTACTGAAGCTTTCTTT
-,-,TRBV10-1,TRBJ2-1,CASSLTGINEQFF,TGCGCCAGCAGTCTGACGGGAATCAATGAGCAGTTCTTC
-,TRBD2,TRBV6-1,TRBJ2-2,CASSPGLANANTGELFF,TGTGCCAGCAGCCCCGGACTAGCGAACGCGAACACCGGGGAGCTGTTTTTT
-,-,TRBV4-1,TRBJ1-1,CASSKSMNTEAFF,TGCGCCAGCAGCAAGTCCATGAACACTGAAGCTTTCTTT
-,-,TRBV12-3/TRBV12-4,TRBJ2-1,CASSPTQYNEQFF,TGTGCCAGCAGTCCCACCCAATACAATGAGCAGTTCTTC
few,-,TRBV15,TRBJ2-1,CATSRVRSSTEGDEQFF,TGTGCCACCAGCAGAGTGAGGTCGTCTACCGAAGGTGATGAGCAGTTCTTC
few,TRBD2,TRBV3-1,TRBJ2-1,CASSRSGGAINEQFF,TGTGCCAGCAGCCGGAGCGGGGGGGCCATCAATGAGCAGTTCTTC
-,TRBD1,TRBV10-3,TRBJ1-2,CAINQPGQVYGYTF,TGTGCCATCAACCAACCGGGACAGGTCTATGGCTACACCTTC
-,-,TRBV11-1,TRBJ2-3,CASPASGGLDTDTQYF,TGTGCCAGCCCCGCTTCGGGGGGCCTGGACACAGATACGCAGTATTTT
once,TRBD2,TRBV25-1,TRBJ2-1,CASSAAGTSGSNEQFF,TGTGCCAGCAGTGCAGCCGGGACTAGCGGGAGCAATGAGCAGTTCTTC
-,-,TRBV4-3,TRBJ1-2,CASSQDAWEGYTF,TGCGCCAGCAGCCAAGACGCCTGGGAAGGCTACACCTTC